This TCR beta chain was profiled in a study of blood T cell repertoires in COVID-19. Germline V CDR1 and CDR2: SGHAT, FQNNGV. The J segment lost 7 bases and the V segment lost 5 bases, leaving 10 bases of the junction unmatched. The CDR3 has 15 residues. Assay used: immunoSEQ multiplex PCR; TCRdb lists only in-frame clones, some missing. There are 90,000 to 100,000 clones in the sample; 87% occur only once, and 4% to 5.5% lies in the top ten. V is TRBV11-2 and J is TRBJ1-2, with TRBD1 matching 10 bases. The sequencing input was peripheral blood. This TCR was sampled from a man aged 65 to 79 with acute or convalescent COVID-19. CDR3: CASSLIRTGGSGYTF. The CDR3 region has the DNA TGTGCCAGCAGCCTTATCCGGACAGGGGGTAGTGGCTACACCTTC.